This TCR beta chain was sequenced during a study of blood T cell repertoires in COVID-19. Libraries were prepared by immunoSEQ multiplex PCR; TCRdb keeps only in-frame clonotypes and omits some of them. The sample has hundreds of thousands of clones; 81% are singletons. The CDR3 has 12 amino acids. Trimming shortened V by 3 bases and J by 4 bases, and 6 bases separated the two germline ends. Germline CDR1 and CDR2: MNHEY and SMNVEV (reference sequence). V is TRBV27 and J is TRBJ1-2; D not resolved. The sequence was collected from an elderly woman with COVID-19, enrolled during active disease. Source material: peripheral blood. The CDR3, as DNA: TGTGCCAGCAGTTTGGAGGGCTATGGCTACACCTTC. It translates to CASSLEGYGYTF.